A single sample is the source of the 13 T cell receptor beta chains below, sequenced in a study of tumor and adjacent non-tumor tissue in lung cancer. TCRbeta libraries were built with three rounds of nested PCR, modified from ARM-PCR. TCRdb re-called the multiplex PCR reads through MiXCR, storing one row per CDR3 protein. The sample yields 70,000 to 90,000 distinct CDR3 sequences, 60% to 80% seen once. No cell sorting was done before RNA was extracted from the tissue. The source material was lung tumor tissue. All receptors come from a woman aged 50 to 60 with non-small cell lung cancer.

As to this clonotype: Relative to the germline gene, one junction end is altered; a read error may explain this. The gene calls are TRBV6-1 and TRBJ2-3, with D tentatively TRBD2 (5 bases). The CDR3 sequence is 15 residues long. From germline, CDR1 is MNHNS and CDR2 SASEGT. The CDR3 reads CVSCGGTGGLDMQYF. As DNA, the CDR3 is TGTGTCAGCTGTGGAGGAACGGGTGGATTAGATATGCAGTATTTT.

A remark on this clonotype: Being one base from a much bigger clone, this may be a read error. This rearrangement joins TRBV28 to TRBJ1-4, with 9 bases lining up with TRBD1. The CDR3 loop spans 14 amino acids. Trimming took 5 bases from V and 8 from J; bases not matched to a gene: 6. Germline V gives CDR1 MDHEN, CDR2 SYDVKM. The CDR3 DNA follows: TGTGCCAGCAGTCGGGACAGGGAAAGGGAAAAACTGTTTTTT. Protein: CASSRDREREKLFF.

About this clonotype: Because the CDR3 is missing its conserved closing phenylalanine or tryptophan, this is likely a read error. The rearrangement uses TRBV11-2 and TRBJ2-2; D unresolved. The CDR3 runs to 13 residues. CDR1 is SGHAT, CDR2 FQNNGV, per germline. Here the CDR3 reads CTSSKDPSGELFL. CDR3 in DNA: TGTACCAGCAGCAAGGACCCAAGCGGGGAGCTGTTTTTA.

CDR3 nucleotide sequence: TGTGCCAGCAGTTATTTGGGACAACCGAACACCGGGAGGCTGTTTTTT. Translating gives CASSYLGQPNTGRLFF. The rearrangement links TRBV6-5 to TRBJ2-2; the D call may be TRBD1 or TRBD2 (6 bases each). V was shortened by 3 bases and J by 13 bases, with 24 bases between the two germline ends. CDR1 is MNHEY and CDR2 is SVGAGI in the germline V gene. This CDR3 has 16 amino acids.

In regard to this clonotype: At one boundary the junction diverges from the germline segment, which might be a read error. This CDR3 reads CASGTVYQDTQCF. The CDR3 bases are TGTGCCAGCGGGACAGTATACCAAGATACCCAGTGCTTC. The rearrangement joins TRBV28 to TRBJ2-5; 7 bases align to TRBD1. The CDR3 loop spans 13 amino acids. CDR1 is MDHEN, CDR2 SYDVKM, per germline.

About this clonotype itself: At one of its ends the junction is not consistent with the germline gene, which may arise from a read error. The V gene is TRBV5-1, the J gene TRBJ2-2, with 9 nucleotides matching TRBD2. The CDR3 has 15 residues. Germline assignment: CDR1 SGHRS and CDR2 YFSETQ. In DNA, the CDR3 is TGCGCCAACAGCCCGGCGGCGGGAGGGGCCGGGGAGCTGTTTTTT. It encodes CANSPAAGGAGELFF.

Only one count was recorded for this clonotype. Lacking the conserved final phenylalanine or tryptophan, this CDR3 likely reflects a read error. V is TRBV18 and J is TRBJ2-3, with 8 bases fitting TRBD2. From germline, CDR1 is KGHSH and CDR2 LQKENI. V dropped 2 bases and J dropped 0; count of bases not matched to a gene: 4. CDR3 length: 16 amino acids. CDR3 loop: CASSPLPSGSTDTQYL. For the CDR3, the DNA is TGTGCCAGCTCACCATTGCCTAGCGGGAGCACAGATACGCAGTATCTT.

Concerning this clonotype: It may be a read error: a sequence one base away is much more abundant. This sequence joins TRBV7-3 and TRBJ2-5; the D is unclear. V shed 4 bases and J shed 4 bases, with 7 bases lying between them. The germline CDR1 and CDR2 sequences are SGHTA and FQGTGA. The CDR3 runs to 12 residues. The CDR3 loop is CASSSERETQYF. The CDR3 region has the DNA TGTGCCAGCAGCTCAGAGAGAGAGACCCAGTACTTC.

The table lists this clonotype with many counts. The V and J genes are TRBV5-6 and TRBJ1-4; D is unclear. Looked up from germline, CDR1 is SGHDT and CDR2 is YYEEEE. V was shortened by 4 bases and J by 5 bases, with 18 bases between the two germline ends. This CDR3 has 16 amino acids. For the CDR3, the DNA is TGTGCCAGCAGCCTGCGGACGGCCTCGTTGAATGAAAAACTGTTTTTT. This codes for CASSLRTASLNEKLFF.

About this clonotype: A much larger clone lies a single base off, so this may be a read error. The rearrangement joins TRBV20-1 to TRBJ1-3, with a possible D match to TRBD1 (5 bases). CDR3 length: 15 residues. Germline V CDR1 and CDR2: DFQATT, SNEGSKA (reference sequence). The V and J ends lost 4 bases and 0 bases respectively, with 13 bases between them. CDR3 coding DNA: TGCAGTGCTAAGCCTGACAGCCTCTCTGGAAACACCATATATTTT. This sequence encodes CSAKPDSLSGNTIYF.

This clonotype was found many times. The CDR3 is CASTQGPGPTDTQYF. The CDR3, as DNA: TGTGCCAGCACCCAGGGTCCGGGGCCCACAGATACGCAGTATTTT. J is TRBJ2-3 and V is TRBV7-9; possibly TRBD1 or TRBD2 for D (5 bases each). The CDR3 is 15 residues long. Trimming left V 7 bases short and J 2 bases short, with 16 bases between. The germline CDR1 and CDR2 sequences are SEHNR and FQNEAQ (reference sequence).

This clonotype was seen ten or more times. V gene TRBV30 combines with J gene TRBJ2-1; 7 bases fit TRBD2. The germline gives CDR1 GTSNPN, CDR2 SVGIG (reference sequence). V lost 5 bases, J lost 7 bases, and 11 bases stayed unmatched. The CDR3 has 14 amino acids. CDR3 nucleotide sequence: TGTGCCTGGGGCCGGGGCGGGAGAGAAAATGAGCAGTTCTTC. Translation gives CAWGRGGRENEQFF.

V usage is TRBV29-1 and J usage is TRBJ2-5, with 7 bases identical to TRBD1. V was clipped by 8 bases and J by 14 bases; unmatched bases: 23. This CDR3 contains 14 residues. Germline values: CDR1 SQVTM, CDR2 ANQGSEA. CDR3 sequence: CSSTGDGDLWAHYF. The CDR3 region has the DNA TGCAGCAGCACAGGGGATGGGGATCTTTGGGCTCATTACTTC. The full variable domain, with the rest looked up from reference TRBV29-1 and TRBJ2-5, is SAVISQKPSRDICQRGTSLTIQCQVDSQVTMMFWYRQQPGQSLTLIATANQGSEATYESGFVIDKFPISRPNLTFSTLTVSNMSPEDSSIYLCSSTGDGDLWAHYFGPGTRLLVL.